This is a list of T cell receptor beta chains from one sample in a study of PD-L1 blockade in urothelial cancer. Sequencing used immunoSEQ multiplex PCR; TCRdb keeps in-frame clones, though not all of them. Altogether 75,000 to 95,000 clones are present, around four fifths being singletons, with the ten largest covering about 6.2%. This sample comprised PBMCs, obtained around atezolizumab (anti-PD-L1) treatment. These receptors were obtained from a man aged 40-49 years with urothelial cancer. Each CDR3 is given with its conserved first and last residue. Fields, in order: D gene, V gene, clone size, J gene, CDR3 protein, CDR3 DNA. D genes are given only for firm matches. Some rows have no size entry. The others give once, few or many, or a class for an expanded clone.

>.|TRBV14|.|TRBJ2-3
CASSQVLGQGLPRDTQYF
TGTGCCAGCAGCCAAGTACTGGGCCAGGGACTGCCGAGGGATACGCAGTATTTT
>TRBD2|TRBV6-1|few|TRBJ2-1
CASSENLAGPYNEQFF
TGTGCCAGCAGTGAAAATCTAGCGGGGCCCTACAATGAGCAGTTCTTC
>TRBD1|TRBV5-6|.|TRBJ1-4
CASSARQGLNEKLFF
TGTGCCAGCAGCGCGAGACAGGGACTTAATGAAAAACTGTTTTTT
>TRBD1|TRBV5-1|.|TRBJ2-5
CASSPGTEETQYF
TGCGCCAGCAGCCCGGGGACAGAAGAGACCCAGTACTTC
>TRBD2|TRBV7-2|.|TRBJ2-3
CASSLRTSGTDTQYF
TGTGCCAGCAGCTTAAGGACTAGCGGCACAGATACGCAGTATTTT
>.|TRBV5-1|.|TRBJ2-1
CASSLAAGRNEQFF
TGCGCCAGCAGCTTGGCGGCAGGGAGGAATGAGCAGTTCTTC
>.|TRBV6-6|.|TRBJ1-2
CASSYGQGNYGYTF
TGTGCCAGCAGTTACGGGCAGGGGAACTATGGCTACACCTTC
>TRBD1|TRBV7-9|.|TRBJ1-2
CASSAPGQGNYGYTF
TGTGCCAGCAGCGCCCCGGGACAGGGGAACTATGGCTACACCTTC
>.|TRBV6-6|.|TRBJ2-2
CASRADSTNTGELFF
TGTGCCAGCAGGGCGGACAGTACGAACACCGGGGAGCTGTTTTTT
>TRBD1|TRBV9|few|TRBJ2-2
CASSARTGVTGELFF
TGTGCCAGCAGCGCACGGACAGGGGTGACCGGGGAGCTGTTTTTT
>.|TRBV5-5|.|TRBJ1-4
CASSQLDSLGEKLFF
TGTGCCAGCAGCCAATTAGACAGTCTGGGGGAAAAACTGTTTTTT
>TRBD1|TRBV2|.|TRBJ1-4
CASSGQGANEKLFF
TGTGCCAGCAGTGGACAGGGGGCGAATGAAAAACTGTTTTTT
>TRBD1|TRBV6-5|.|TRBJ2-7
CASSPPGTGGNEQYF
TGTGCCAGCAGTCCCCCCGGGACAGGGGGCAACGAGCAGTACTTC
>TRBD1|TRBV5-1|.|TRBJ2-1
CASSLGTVTYNEQFF
TGCGCCAGCAGCTTAGGGACAGTAACCTACAATGAGCAGTTCTTC
>.|TRBV2|.|TRBJ1-1
CASSGGTPGAEAFF
TGTGCCAGCAGTGGGGGAACACCGGGGGCTGAAGCTTTCTTT
>.|TRBV7-2|.|TRBJ2-2
CASIPGAGELFF
TGTGCCAGCATCCCGGGTGCCGGGGAGCTGTTTTTT
>.|TRBV7-9|.|TRBJ2-5
CASSPRSQETQYF
TGTGCCAGCAGCCCCAGGTCTCAAGAGACCCAGTACTTC
>TRBD2|TRBV28|.|TRBJ2-1
CASSPRGLAGNEQFF
TGTGCCAGCAGTCCCCGCGGACTAGCGGGCAATGAGCAGTTCTTC
>TRBD2|TRBV7-8|.|TRBJ2-4
CASRGEGQNIQYF
TGTGCCAGCAGAGGGGAGGGCCAAAACATTCAGTACTTC
>.|TRBV28|.|TRBJ2-2
CASSGFHGRGTGELFF
TGTGCCAGCAGCGGCTTTCACGGGAGAGGCACCGGGGAGCTGTTTTTT
>.|TRBV7-2|.|TRBJ2-5
CASSPGTLQETQYF
TGTGCCAGCAGCCCCGGGACTCTTCAAGAGACCCAGTACTTC
>.|TRBV11-2|.|TRBJ2-1
CASSLIRRVNEQFF
TGTGCCAGCAGCTTAATTCGTCGGGTCAATGAGCAGTTCTTC
>.|TRBV14|.|TRBJ2-2
CASSPHALGELFF
TGTGCCAGCAGCCCCCATGCGCTGGGGGAGCTGTTTTTT
>.|TRBV5-5|.|TRBJ1-1
CASILDAGNTEAFF
TGTGCCAGCATCCTCGACGCAGGAAACACTGAAGCTTTCTTT
>.|TRBV5-4|.|TRBJ2-1
CASSLETYSYNEQFF
TGTGCCAGCAGCTTGGAGACTTACTCCTACAATGAGCAGTTCTTC
>TRBD2|TRBV7-2|.|TRBJ2-3
CASSSSGRGNTQYF
TGTGCCAGCAGCTCAAGCGGGAGAGGGAATACGCAGTATTTT
>.|TRBV5-4|.|TRBJ2-5
CASSLEPQETQYF
TGTGCCAGCAGCTTGGAGCCACAAGAGACCCAGTACTTC
>TRBD1|TRBV5-4|.|TRBJ1-1
CASSPWTGGNTEAFF
TGTGCCAGCAGCCCTTGGACAGGGGGGAACACTGAAGCTTTCTTT
>TRBD1|TRBV9|.|TRBJ1-2
CASSVRQGARGYTF
TGTGCCAGCAGCGTTCGTCAGGGGGCGCGGGGCTACACCTTC
>TRBD2|TRBV9|.|TRBJ2-7
CASSPAGGSGEQYF
TGTGCCAGCAGCCCCGCGGGGGGCTCGGGCGAGCAGTACTTC
>TRBD1|TRBV9|.|TRBJ2-7
CASSAWDRSEQYF
TGTGCCAGCAGCGCATGGGACAGAAGCGAGCAGTACTTC
>TRBD1|TRBV29-1|.|TRBJ1-2
CSVGPLFTLDRGVDGYTF
TGCAGCGTTGGCCCCCTATTTACTCTGGACAGGGGAGTAGATGGCTACACCTTC
>.|TRBV30|.|TRBJ2-7
CAWIRRVKGGEQYF
TGTGCCTGGATCAGGAGGGTCAAGGGCGGGGAGCAGTACTTC
>TRBD2|TRBV5-1|once|TRBJ2-1
CASSLVAGTIGNEQFF
TGCGCCAGCAGCTTGGTAGCGGGGACTATCGGCAATGAGCAGTTCTTC
>TRBD1|TRBV5-1|.|TRBJ1-3
CASSTTGGGNTIYF
TGCGCCAGCAGCACGACAGGGGGTGGAAACACCATATATTTT
>.|TRBV5-6|once|TRBJ2-5
CASSSYGAGKTQYF
TGTGCCAGCAGCTCTTATGGGGCGGGGAAGACCCAGTACTTC
>TRBD1|TRBV5-1|.|TRBJ1-4
CASSSGQLNEKLFF
TGCGCCAGCAGCTCGGGACAGCTTAATGAAAAACTGTTTTTT
>.|TRBV28|.|TRBJ2-3
CASSFQRRVDTQYF
TGTGCCAGCAGTTTCCAGAGGAGGGTAGATACGCAGTATTTT
>TRBD2|TRBV6-5|.|TRBJ2-3
CASRASGRLDTQYF
TGTGCCAGCAGGGCTAGCGGGAGGTTAGATACGCAGTATTTT
>.|TRBV6-5|.|TRBJ1-1
CASSYRQATYTEAFF
TGTGCCAGCAGTTACCGACAGGCAACTTACACTGAAGCTTTCTTT
>.|TRBV30|.|TRBJ1-5
CAWSAGGNQPQHF
TGTGCCTGGAGTGCGGGGGGCAATCAGCCCCAGCATTTT
>TRBD2|TRBV11-2|.|TRBJ2-7
CASSSIPTSGVDEQYF
TGTGCCAGCAGCTCAATTCCTACTAGCGGGGTAGACGAGCAGTACTTC
>TRBD2|TRBV9|.|TRBJ2-3
CASSPEPASGGNTDTQYF
TGTGCCAGCAGCCCGGAACCGGCTAGCGGGGGCAACACAGATACGCAGTATTTT
>.|TRBV21-1|.|TRBJ2-1
CASSKPHGTSGISYNEQFF
TGTGCCAGCAGCAAACCCCATGGGACTAGCGGGATCTCCTACAATGAGCAGTTCTTC
>TRBD2|TRBV7-6|.|TRBJ2-5
CASSLGAGGRGETQYF
TGTGCCAGCAGCTTAGGTGCGGGAGGAAGGGGGGAGACCCAGTACTTC
>.|TRBV5-6|.|TRBJ2-7
CASSRGTSGEQYF
TGTGCCAGCAGCCGAGGAACCTCGGGGGAGCAGTACTTC
>.|TRBV28|.|TRBJ1-1
CASSTSYTELDTEAFF
TGTGCCAGCAGTACCTCATACACGGAGTTGGACACTGAAGCTTTCTTT
>.|TRBV27|.|TRBJ2-7
CASSPHRTAYEQYF
TGTGCCAGCAGTCCCCACCGGACAGCCTACGAGCAGTACTTC
>.|TRBV28|.|TRBJ1-2
CASRADKVGYTF
TGTGCCAGCAGGGCGGACAAGGTCGGCTACACCTTC
>.|TRBV28|.|TRBJ1-2
CAGTGIEGYTF
TGTGCCGGTACAGGGATCGAAGGCTACACCTTC